This TCR beta chain is from a study of T-cell memory formation after mild COVID-19. At the level of the study: TCR clusters were mostly confined to one donor each. Broader study findings: Within pre-infection memory, some responding clones were found, suggesting cross-reactive memory joined. Later expanders leaned toward CD4+, whereas clones contracting from day 15 to 85 were balanced CD4/CD8.

This clonotype was detected ten times or more. Its antigen is currently unknown. V lost 3 bases to trimming and J lost 3 bases, with 7 bases between them. This CDR3 has 13 amino acids. Germline V gene sequence: CDR1 SGDLS, CDR2 YYNGEE. TCRdb used MiXCR to reprocess the 5' RACE reads, holding one entry per CDR3 protein. In the table there are roughly 29,000 distinct CDR3 sequences, 10% to 15% of which are singletons. V gene TRBV9 combines with J gene TRBJ2-1, with D maybe TRBD1 (6 bases). The receptor comes from an adult woman who had mild COVID-19 (a few samples of this study predate the infection). Cell type and time point are not known. The sequenced material came from PBMCs or a T cell subset sorted from them (not recorded which). This CDR3 is CASSGQVYNEQFF. CDR3 DNA: TGTGCCAGCAGCGGACAGGTCTACAATGAGCAGTTCTTC.